Listed below are T cell receptor beta chains from one sample, sequenced in a study of blood T cell repertoires in COVID-19. TCRdb's copy holds only in-frame clones and misses some; the assay was immunoSEQ multiplex PCR. Among some 270,000 clones listed, roughly nine tenths were seen once. Sequencing was carried out using peripheral blood. Receptor source: a woman aged 40 to 50 who had recovered from COVID-19. Both conserved end residues are part of each CDR3. The D gene is left open where the match is weak. Not every row has a clone size; where given, it reads once, few, many or a size class.

V gene	D gene	clone size	J gene	CDR3 protein	CDR3 DNA
TRBV28	.	once	TRBJ2-7	CASSRVGVAYEQYF	TGTGCCAGCAGTCGCGTCGGGGTGGCCTACGAGCAGTACTTC
TRBV12-5	TRBD2	.	TRBJ2-3	CASGQMTSGGTDTQYF	TGTGCTAGTGGTCAAATGACTAGCGGGGGGACAGATACGCAGTATTTT
TRBV6-5	.	.	TRBJ1-1	CASSSGGWNTEAFF	TGTGCCAGCAGTTCGGGGGGGTGGAACACTGAAGCTTTCTTT
TRBV2	TRBD1	.	TRBJ1-1	CASSDRTGTEAFF	TGTGCCAGCAGTGATAGGACAGGAACTGAAGCTTTCTTT
TRBV5-5	TRBD1	.	TRBJ1-5	CASSLEGTGVQPQHF	TGTGCCAGCAGCTTGGAGGGGACAGGGGTTCAGCCCCAGCATTTT
TRBV5-4	.	.	TRBJ2-2	CASSLTGIAGELFF	TGTGCCAGCAGCTTGACAGGGATCGCCGGGGAGCTGTTTTTT
TRBV24-1	.	.	TRBJ1-5	CATSGGGHQPQHF	TGTGCCACCAGTGGGGGGGGTCATCAGCCCCAGCATTTT
TRBV9	.	.	TRBJ2-2	CASSLVGVGELFF	TGTGCCAGCAGCCTAGTCGGTGTCGGGGAGCTGTTTTTT
TRBV4-1	TRBD1	.	TRBJ2-3	CASRSQGPTDTQYF	TGCGCCAGCAGGTCACAGGGGCCCACAGATACGCAGTATTTT
TRBV10-2	TRBD2	.	TRBJ2-3	CASSEIAGLDTQYF	TGCGCCAGCAGTGAAATAGCGGGGTTAGATACGCAGTATTTT
TRBV10-3	.	.	TRBJ1-2	CAISETQGNYGYTF	TGTGCCATCAGTGAAACCCAGGGAAACTATGGCTACACCTTC
TRBV12-3/TRBV12-4	.	.	TRBJ1-1	CASSLVGDSEAFF	TGTGCCAGCAGTTTAGTGGGCGACAGTGAAGCTTTCTTT
TRBV10-2	.	.	TRBJ1-2	CASTANQGNNYGYTF	TGCGCCAGCACAGCTAACCAGGGGAATAACTATGGCTACACCTTC
TRBV5-1	.	.	TRBJ1-2	CASSLDPGQYYGYTF	TGCGCCAGCAGCCTGGATCCAGGGCAGTACTATGGCTACACCTTC
TRBV27	TRBD1	once	TRBJ1-1	CASRQGAGNTEAFF	TGTGCCAGCAGACAGGGGGCTGGTAACACTGAAGCTTTCTTT